This T cell receptor beta chain stems from a study of beta chain features in type 1 diabetes. Averaging approximately 110 mL, one heparinised blood draw came from each individual donor. Study-wide findings and caveats: The naive, central memory and Treg TCRB repertoires of patients appeared to be more similar to one another than those of healthy donors.

There are a few counts of this clone. Its antigen is as yet unknown. What was sequenced were expressed TCRB transcripts, since all of the isolated RNA had been reverse transcribed. Only in-frame clones appear in the TCRdb table, and some are missing; sequencing was by immunoSEQ multiplex PCR. The sample contains 130,000 to 150,000 clones, about 44% of which appear only once. This TCR was sampled from a man between 18 and 29 years old in good health. Sequencing input: Tregs from blood.

CDR3 residues: CASSPAGRVGETQYF. The CDR3, as DNA: TGCGCCAGCAGCCCCGCCGGGAGGGTCGGAGAGACCCAGTACTTC. The chain has TRBV4-1 and TRBJ2-5; 8 bases are shared with TRBD2. CDR1 is MGHRA, CDR2 YSYEKL, per germline. V lost 4 bases to trimming and J lost 4 bases; unmatched junction nucleotides: 8. The CDR3 consists of 15 residues.